The clone carrying this T cell receptor (beta chain) is medium-sized. No antigen is known for it. This beta chain is a stray sequence in a library constructed for alpha chains; its clone size is not meaningful. Time point in this sample: sample taken at primary tumor resection. The authors sequenced whole RNA from tumor, nontumor lung or frozen PBMC without sorting. On each TCR cDNA molecule, a unique molecular identifier was present. TCRdb analysed the 5' RACE reads with MiXCR anew, one entry per CDR3 protein. The profile shows around 3,600 distinct CDR3 sequences, over 6% of them singletons. This record belongs to a study of spatial heterogeneity in lung cancer. Study background: Mean representation of each unique TCR and UMI combination in the raw reads exceeded eight occurrences. Findings of the study overall: Tumors with more nonsynonymous mutations had more expanded intratumoral alpha and beta TCRs. Nonsynonymous mutations, ubiquitous and regional, were tracked respectively by counts of ubiquitous and regional expanded TCRs.

J was trimmed by 5 bases and V by 1 base; bases with no gene match: 3. The CDR3 sequence is 14 residues long. Germline values: CDR1 SGHTA, CDR2 FQGNSA. The V and J genes are TRBV7-2 and TRBJ1-2; 8 bases agree with TRBD1. The receptor's source is a male donor with early-stage non-small cell lung cancer. The sample consisted of lung tumor tissue, taken at surgery. The DNA for the CDR3 is TGTGCCAGCAGCTTAGTCCAGGGGGCTTATGGCTACACCTTC. Amino acid sequence: CASSLVQGAYGYTF.